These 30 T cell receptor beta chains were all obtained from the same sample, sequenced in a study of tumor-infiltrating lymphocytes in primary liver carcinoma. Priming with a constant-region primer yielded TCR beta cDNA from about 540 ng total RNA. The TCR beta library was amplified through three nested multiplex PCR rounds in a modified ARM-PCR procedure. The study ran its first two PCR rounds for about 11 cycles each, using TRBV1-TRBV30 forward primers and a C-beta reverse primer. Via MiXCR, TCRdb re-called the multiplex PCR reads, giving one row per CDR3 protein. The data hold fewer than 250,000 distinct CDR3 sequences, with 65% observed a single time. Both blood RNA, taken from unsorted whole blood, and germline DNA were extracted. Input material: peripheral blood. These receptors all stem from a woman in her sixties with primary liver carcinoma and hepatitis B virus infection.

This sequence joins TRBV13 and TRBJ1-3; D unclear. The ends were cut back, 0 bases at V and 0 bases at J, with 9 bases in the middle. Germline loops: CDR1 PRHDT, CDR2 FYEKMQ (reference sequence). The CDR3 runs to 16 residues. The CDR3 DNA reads TGTGCCAGCAGCTTAGGCCTGCGGGCCTCTGGAAACACCATATATTTT. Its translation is CASSLGLRASGNTIYF.

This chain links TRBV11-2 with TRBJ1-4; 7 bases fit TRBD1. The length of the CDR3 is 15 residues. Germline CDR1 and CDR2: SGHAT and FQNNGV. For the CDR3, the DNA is TGTATCAGCAGCTTAGAAGGGGGCGAAAATGAAAAACTGTTTTTT. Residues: CISSLEGGENEKLFF. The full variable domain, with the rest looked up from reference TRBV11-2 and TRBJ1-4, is EAGVAQSPRYKIIEKRQSVAFWCNPISGHATLYWYQQILGQGPKLLIQFQNNGVVDDSQLPKDRFSAERLKGVDSTLKIQPAKLEDSAVYLCISSLEGGENEKLFFGSGTQLSVL.

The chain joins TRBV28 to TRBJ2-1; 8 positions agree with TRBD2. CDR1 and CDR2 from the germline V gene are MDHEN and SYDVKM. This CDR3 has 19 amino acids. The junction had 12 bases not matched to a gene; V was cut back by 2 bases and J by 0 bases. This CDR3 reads CASSLMGLVGGNSYNEQFF. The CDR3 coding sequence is TGTGCCAGCAGTTTAATGGGACTAGTGGGAGGGAACTCCTACAATGAGCAGTTCTTC.

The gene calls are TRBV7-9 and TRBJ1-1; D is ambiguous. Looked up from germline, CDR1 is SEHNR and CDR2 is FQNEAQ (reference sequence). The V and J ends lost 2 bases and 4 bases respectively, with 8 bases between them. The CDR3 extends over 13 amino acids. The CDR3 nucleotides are TGTGCCAGCAGCTTATGGGGTAGCACTGAAGCTTTCTTT. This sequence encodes CASSLWGSTEAFF. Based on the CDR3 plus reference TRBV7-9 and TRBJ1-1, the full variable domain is DTGVSQNPRHKITKRGQNVTFRCDPISEHNRLYWYRQTLGQGPEFLTYFQNEAQLEKSRLLSDRFSAERPKGSFSTLEIQRTEQGDSAMYLCASSLWGSTEAFFGQGTRLTVV.

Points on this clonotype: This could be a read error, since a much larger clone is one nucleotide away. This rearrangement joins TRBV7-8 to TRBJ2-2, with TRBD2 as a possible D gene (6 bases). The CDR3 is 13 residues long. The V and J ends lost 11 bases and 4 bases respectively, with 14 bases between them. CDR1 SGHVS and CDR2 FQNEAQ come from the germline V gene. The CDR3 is CASRGGSTGELFF. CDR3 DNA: TGTGCCTCAAGAGGAGGGAGCACCGGGGAGCTGTTTTTT.

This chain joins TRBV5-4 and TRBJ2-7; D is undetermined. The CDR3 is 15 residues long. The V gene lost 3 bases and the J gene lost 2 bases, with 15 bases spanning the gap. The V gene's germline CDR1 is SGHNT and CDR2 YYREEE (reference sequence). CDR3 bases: TGTGCCAGCAGCTCCATAGTGGGAATTACCTACGAGCAGTACTTC. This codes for CASSSIVGITYEQYF.

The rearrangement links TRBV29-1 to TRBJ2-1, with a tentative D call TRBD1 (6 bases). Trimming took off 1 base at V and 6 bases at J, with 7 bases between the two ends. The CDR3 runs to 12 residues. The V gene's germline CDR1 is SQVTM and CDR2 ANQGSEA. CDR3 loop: CSVEGQANEQFF. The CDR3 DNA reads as TGCAGCGTTGAAGGACAGGCCAATGAGCAGTTCTTC.

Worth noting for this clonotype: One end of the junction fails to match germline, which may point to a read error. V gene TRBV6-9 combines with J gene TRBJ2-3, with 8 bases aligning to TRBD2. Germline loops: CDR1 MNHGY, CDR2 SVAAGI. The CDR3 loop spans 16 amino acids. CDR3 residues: CPSSFASSGRTDTQYF. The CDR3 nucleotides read TGTCCCAGCAGTTTCGCTTCTAGCGGGCGCACAGATACGCAGTATTTT.

The CDR3: CASSPTGTGQTQQYF. CDR3 in DNA: TGTGCCAGCAGTCCAACCGGGACTGGCCAGACACAGCAGTATTTT. The chain recombines TRBV5-6 with TRBJ2-3; D perhaps matches TRBD2 (6 bases). There are 15 residues in the CDR3. Germline loops: CDR1 SGHDT, CDR2 YYEEEE. Between the trimmed V and J ends, which lost 5 bases and 11 bases, there was a span of 24 bases.

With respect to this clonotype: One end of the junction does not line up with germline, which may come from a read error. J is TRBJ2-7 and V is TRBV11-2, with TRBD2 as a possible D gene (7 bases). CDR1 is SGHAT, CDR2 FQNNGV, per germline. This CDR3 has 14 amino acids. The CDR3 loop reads CVSSYLTGGREQYF. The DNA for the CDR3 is TGTGTCAGCAGCTACCTGACAGGCGGGAGAGAGCAGTACTTC. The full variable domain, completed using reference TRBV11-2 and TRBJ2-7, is EAGVAQSPRYKIIEKRQSVAFWCNPISGHATLYWYQQILGQGPKLLIQFQNNGVVDDSQLPKDRFSAERLKGVDSTLKIQPAKLEDSAVYLCVSSYLTGGREQYFGPGTRLTVT.

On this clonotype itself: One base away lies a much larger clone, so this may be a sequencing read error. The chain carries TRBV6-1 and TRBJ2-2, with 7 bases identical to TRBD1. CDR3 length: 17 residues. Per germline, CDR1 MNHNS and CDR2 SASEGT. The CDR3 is CVSSEKTGPPNTGELFF. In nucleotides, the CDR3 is TGTGTCAGCAGTGAAAAGACAGGGCCTCCGAACACCGGGGAGCTGTTTTTT.

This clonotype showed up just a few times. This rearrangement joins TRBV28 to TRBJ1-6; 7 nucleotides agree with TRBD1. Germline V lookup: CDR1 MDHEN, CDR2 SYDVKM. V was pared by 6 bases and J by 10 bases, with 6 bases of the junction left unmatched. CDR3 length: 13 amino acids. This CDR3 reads CASRTGSYSPLHF. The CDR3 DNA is TGTGCCAGCAGGACAGGGTCTTACTCACCCCTCCACTTT.

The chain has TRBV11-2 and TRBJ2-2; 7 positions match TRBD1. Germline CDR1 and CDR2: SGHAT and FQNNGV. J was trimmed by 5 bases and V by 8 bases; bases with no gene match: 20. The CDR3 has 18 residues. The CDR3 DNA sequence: TGTGCCAGCGGCCGAGGGGGCTCTTATATCGCGAGTACCGGGGAGCTGTTTTTT. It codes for CASGRGGSYIASTGELFF.

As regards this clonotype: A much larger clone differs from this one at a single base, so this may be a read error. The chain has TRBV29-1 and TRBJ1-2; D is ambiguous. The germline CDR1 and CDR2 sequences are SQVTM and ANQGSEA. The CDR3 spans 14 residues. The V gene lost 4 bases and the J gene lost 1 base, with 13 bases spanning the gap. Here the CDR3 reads CSVVQRRSNYGYTF. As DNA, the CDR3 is TGCAGCGTTGTACAGAGGAGAAGTAACTATGGCTACACCTTC.

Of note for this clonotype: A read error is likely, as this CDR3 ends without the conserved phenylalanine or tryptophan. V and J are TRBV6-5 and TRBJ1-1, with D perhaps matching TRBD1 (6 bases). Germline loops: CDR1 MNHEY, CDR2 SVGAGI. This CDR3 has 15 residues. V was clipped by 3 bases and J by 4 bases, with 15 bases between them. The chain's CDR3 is CASSYKITGTTEAFY. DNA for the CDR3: TGTGCCAGCAGTTATAAGATCACAGGGACCACTGAAGCTTTCTAT.

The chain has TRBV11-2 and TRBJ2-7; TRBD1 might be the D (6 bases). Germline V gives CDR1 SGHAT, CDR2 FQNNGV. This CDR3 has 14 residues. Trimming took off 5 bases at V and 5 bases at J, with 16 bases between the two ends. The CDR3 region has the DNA TGTGCCAGCAGCCCCGCCCCAGGGGTACACGAGCAGTACTTC. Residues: CASSPAPGVHEQYF.

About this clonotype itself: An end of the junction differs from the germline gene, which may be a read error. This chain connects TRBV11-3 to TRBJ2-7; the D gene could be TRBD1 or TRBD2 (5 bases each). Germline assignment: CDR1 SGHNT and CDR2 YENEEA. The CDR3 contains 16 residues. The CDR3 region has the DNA TGTGCCAGCGGCTTCCGGAGTCAGGGACCTGATTACGAGCAGTACTTC. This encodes CASGFRSQGPDYEQYF.

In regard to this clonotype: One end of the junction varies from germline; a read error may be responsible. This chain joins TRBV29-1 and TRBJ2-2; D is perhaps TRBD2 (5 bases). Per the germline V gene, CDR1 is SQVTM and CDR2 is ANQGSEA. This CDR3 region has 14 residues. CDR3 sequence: CSVIASLNTGELLF. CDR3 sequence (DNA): TGCAGCGTTATTGCCAGCCTGAACACCGGGGAGCTGTTATTT.

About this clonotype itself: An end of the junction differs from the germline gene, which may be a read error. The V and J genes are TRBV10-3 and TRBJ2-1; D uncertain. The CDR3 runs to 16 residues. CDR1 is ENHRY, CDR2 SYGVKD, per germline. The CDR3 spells CAISEKWDSPYNEEFF. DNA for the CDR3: TGTGCCATCAGTGAGAAGTGGGATAGCCCCTACAATGAGGAGTTCTTC.

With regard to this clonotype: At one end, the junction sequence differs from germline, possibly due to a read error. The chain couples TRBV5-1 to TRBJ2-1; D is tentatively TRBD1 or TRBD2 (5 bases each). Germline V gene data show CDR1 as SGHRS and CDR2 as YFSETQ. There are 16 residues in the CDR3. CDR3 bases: TGCGCCATCAGCTTGGGGGACCTCCCCTCGTACAATGAGCAGTTCTTC. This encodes CAISLGDLPSYNEQFF.

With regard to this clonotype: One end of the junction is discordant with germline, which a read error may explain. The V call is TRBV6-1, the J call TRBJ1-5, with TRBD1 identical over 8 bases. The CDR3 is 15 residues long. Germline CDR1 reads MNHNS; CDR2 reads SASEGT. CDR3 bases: TGTGTCAGCTCCCCAGGACAGGGTAGCAATCAGCCCCAGCATTTT. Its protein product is CVSSPGQGSNQPQHF.

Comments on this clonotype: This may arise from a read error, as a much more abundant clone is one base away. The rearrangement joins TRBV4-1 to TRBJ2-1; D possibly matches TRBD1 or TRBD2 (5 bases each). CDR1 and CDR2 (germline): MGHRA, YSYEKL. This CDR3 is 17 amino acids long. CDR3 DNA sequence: TGCGCCAGCAACCAAGATCCCCCAGGGAGCTCCTACAATGAGCAGTTCTTC. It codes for CASNQDPPGSSYNEQFF.

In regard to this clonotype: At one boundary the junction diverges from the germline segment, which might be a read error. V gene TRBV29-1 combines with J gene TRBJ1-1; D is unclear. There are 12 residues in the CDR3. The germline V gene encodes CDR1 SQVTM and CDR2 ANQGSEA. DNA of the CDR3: TGCAGCGGCTCCGTTTTGAACACTGAAGCCTTCTTT. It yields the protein CSGSVLNTEAFF.

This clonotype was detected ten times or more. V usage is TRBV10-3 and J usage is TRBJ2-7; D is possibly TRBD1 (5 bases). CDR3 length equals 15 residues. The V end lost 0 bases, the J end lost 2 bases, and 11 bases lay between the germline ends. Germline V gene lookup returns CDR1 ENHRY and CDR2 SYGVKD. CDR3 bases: TGTGCCATCAGTGAGTCGTGGGGCAGGGCCTACGAGCAGTACTTC. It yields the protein CAISESWGRAYEQYF.

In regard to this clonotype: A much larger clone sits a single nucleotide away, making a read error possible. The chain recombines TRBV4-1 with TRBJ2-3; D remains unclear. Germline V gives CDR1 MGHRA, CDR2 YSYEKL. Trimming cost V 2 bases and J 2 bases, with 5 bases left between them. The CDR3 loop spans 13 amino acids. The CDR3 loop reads CASSQQDTDTQYF. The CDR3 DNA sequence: TGCGCCAGCAGCCAACAGGACACAGATACGCAGTATTTT.

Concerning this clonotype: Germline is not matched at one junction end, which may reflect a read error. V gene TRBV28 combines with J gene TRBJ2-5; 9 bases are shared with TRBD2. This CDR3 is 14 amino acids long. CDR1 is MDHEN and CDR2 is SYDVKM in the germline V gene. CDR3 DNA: TGTGTCAGCACATTAGCGGGAGTGGGGGAGACCCAGTACTTC. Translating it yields CVSTLAGVGETQYF. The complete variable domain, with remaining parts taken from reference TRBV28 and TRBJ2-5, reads DVKVTQSSRYLVKRTGEKVFLECVQDMDHENMFWYRQDPGLGLRLIYFSYDVKMKEKGDIPEGYSVSREKKERFSLILESASTNQTSMYLCVSTLAGVGETQYFGPGTRLLVL.

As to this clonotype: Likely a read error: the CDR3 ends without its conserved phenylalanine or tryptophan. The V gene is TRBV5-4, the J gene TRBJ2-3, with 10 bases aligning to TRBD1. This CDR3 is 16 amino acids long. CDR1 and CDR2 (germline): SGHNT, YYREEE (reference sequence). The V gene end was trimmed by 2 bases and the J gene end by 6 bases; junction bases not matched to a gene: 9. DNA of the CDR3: TGTGCCAGCAGCTTCCCGACAGGGGGCTACATGGATACGCAGTATTAT. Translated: CASSFPTGGYMDTQYY.

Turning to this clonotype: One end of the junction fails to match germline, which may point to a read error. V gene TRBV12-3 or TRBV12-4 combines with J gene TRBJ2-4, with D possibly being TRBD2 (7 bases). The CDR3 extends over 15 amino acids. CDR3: CASSGDGGGINIQYF. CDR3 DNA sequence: TGTGCTAGCAGCGGGGACGGGGGCGGCATAAACATTCAGTACTTC.

CDR3 amino acids: CASSLQQEVPEQFF. The CDR3 DNA follows: TGTGCCAGCAGCTTACAGCAGGAGGTACCGGAGCAGTTCTTC. V usage is TRBV7-8 and J usage is TRBJ2-1; D is possibly TRBD2 (5 bases). V was shortened by 2 bases and J by 10 bases, with 15 bases between the two germline ends. This CDR3 is 14 amino acids long. CDR1 is SGHVS, CDR2 FQNEAQ, per germline.

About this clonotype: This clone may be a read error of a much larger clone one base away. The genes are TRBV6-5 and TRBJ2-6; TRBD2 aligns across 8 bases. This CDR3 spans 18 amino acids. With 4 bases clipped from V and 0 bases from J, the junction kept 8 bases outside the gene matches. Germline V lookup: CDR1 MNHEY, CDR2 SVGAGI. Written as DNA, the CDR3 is TGTGCCAGCAGTTCCCAAGCGGGAGCGCACTCTGGGGCCAACGTCCTGACTTTC. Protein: CASSSQAGAHSGANVLTF.